This entry lists 2 T cell receptor beta chains sequenced from one sample in a study of graft-versus-host responses after intestinal transplantation. These TCRs' antigens remain unknown. Here immunoSEQ multiplex PCR was the method, and the copy in TCRdb shows in-frame clones only, minus some. The sample records over 100,000 clones, 90% to 95% being singletons. This specimen was unstimulated CD8+ T cells sorted from spleen or lymph node cells, taken before transplant. These receptors originate from a human donor who was the organ donor for an intestinal transplant.

This chain joins TRBV6-1 and TRBJ1-1; no definite D call. Germline V gene lookup returns CDR1 MNHNS and CDR2 SASEGT. Trimming took 5 bases from V and 0 from J, leaving 13 bases between them. The CDR3 loop spans 15 amino acids. CDR3 amino acids: CASSPFGGMNTEAFF. The CDR3 DNA reads as TGTGCCAGCAGTCCCTTCGGAGGGATGAACACTGAAGCTTTCTTT.

V and J are TRBV10-2 and TRBJ1-1; 8 positions agree with TRBD1. Germline lookup yields CDR1 WSHSY and CDR2 SAAADI. With 6 bases clipped from V and 3 bases from J, the junction kept 6 bases outside the gene matches. The CDR3 extends over 14 amino acids. The CDR3 here is CASSGVDRDTEAFF. The CDR3 nucleotides read TGCGCCAGCAGCGGCGTGGACAGGGACACTGAAGCTTTCTTT.